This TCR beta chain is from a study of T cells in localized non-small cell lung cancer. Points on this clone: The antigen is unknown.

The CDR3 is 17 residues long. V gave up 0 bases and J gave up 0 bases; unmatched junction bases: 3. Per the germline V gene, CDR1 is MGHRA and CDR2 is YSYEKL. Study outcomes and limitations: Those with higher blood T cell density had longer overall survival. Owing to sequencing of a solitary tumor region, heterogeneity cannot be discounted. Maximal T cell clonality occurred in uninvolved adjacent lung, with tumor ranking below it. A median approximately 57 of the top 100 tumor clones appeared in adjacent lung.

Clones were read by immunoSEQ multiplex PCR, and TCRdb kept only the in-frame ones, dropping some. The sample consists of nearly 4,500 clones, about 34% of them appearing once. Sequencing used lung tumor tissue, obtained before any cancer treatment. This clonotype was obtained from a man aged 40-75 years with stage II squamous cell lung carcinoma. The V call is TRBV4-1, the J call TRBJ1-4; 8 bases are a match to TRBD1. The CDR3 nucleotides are TGCGCCAGCAGCCAAGATAGGGGACAGGCAACTAATGAAAAACTGTTTTTT. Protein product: CASSQDRGQATNEKLFF.